One T cell receptor beta chain is described in this entry. What it recognizes is unknown. Described treatment: approximately 9-day PBMC culture with coronavirus spike peptide pools or control peptides (ViraFEST assay). An Oncomine TCR Beta short-read assay was used to sequence the DNA from cultured CD4+ T cells. Genomic DNA from cultured CD4+ T cells was extracted. TCRdb fed the PCR reads into MiXCR, producing one record per CDR3 protein. The table shows about 20,000 distinct CDR3 sequences, with approximately 80% occurring only once. The source of the sample is a study of vaccination and CD4 T cells after COVID-19. The germline V and J ends were trimmed by 2 bases and 4 bases, with 14 bases remaining between them. Germline V gene sequence: CDR1 SNHLY, CDR2 FYNNEI. CDR3 size: 15 residues.

V usage is TRBV2 and J usage is TRBJ1-2, with D possibly matching TRBD1 (6 bases). The sample was CD4+ T cells from blood, cultured in vitro, taken after SARS-CoV-2 vaccination. The TCR originated in a human donor who received a COVID-19 vaccine. CDR3 nucleotides: TGTGCCAGCAGTGAAAAGGGGGGCCCGGGCTATGGCTACACCTTC. This encodes CASSEKGGPGYGYTF.